This T cell receptor beta chain derives from a study of shared clonotypes between healthy human individuals. Whole-study findings and limits: In a few donors, approximately 5% of naive CD4 clonotypes appeared in common.

Germline CDR1 reads SEHNR; CDR2 reads FQNEAQ (reference sequence). After removal of 3 bases from V and 5 bases from J, the junction contained 10 bases not matched to a gene. CDR3 length equals 16 residues. Clones were sequenced by immunoSEQ multiplex PCR, and TCRdb holds only the in-frame ones, with some missing. The table shows approximately 240,000 clones, with about 69% occurring only once. This clone was detected a few times. Its antigen is not known. The sample was memory CD4+ T cells sorted from blood. Regarding subset: CD45RA-negative fraction. V and J are TRBV7-9 and TRBJ2-7, with 10 bases identical to TRBD1. This clonotype originated in a man younger than 40 in good health. CDR3 nucleotide sequence: TGTGCCAGCAGCTTTTCTCGACAGGGGGCGCGAAACGAGCAGTACTTC. Protein sequence: CASSFSRQGARNEQYF. Based on the CDR3 plus reference TRBV7-9 and TRBJ2-7, the full variable domain is DTGVSQNPRHKITKRGQNVTFRCDPISEHNRLYWYRQTLGQGPEFLTYFQNEAQLEKSRLLSDRFSAERPKGSFSTLEIQRTEQGDSAMYLCASSFSRQGARNEQYFGPGTRLTVT.